The next 26 T cell receptor beta chains were all read from a single sample in a study of blood T cell repertoires in COVID-19. Profiling relied on immunoSEQ multiplex PCR, and the TCRdb table lists in-frame clones only, not all of them. The table lists about 280,000 clones, around 85% of them singletons. Sequencing used PBMCs or T cells enriched from blood (not recorded which). The receptors stem from a woman in her thirties or forties who had recovered from COVID-19.

This chain uses TRBV19 with TRBJ2-7; 12 bases are a match to TRBD2. The CDR3 consists of 15 residues. The germline gives CDR1 LNHDA, CDR2 SQIVND (reference sequence). V was pared by 6 bases and J by 4 bases, with 7 bases of the junction left unmatched. CDR3 loop: CASSSSGRAWYEQYF. CDR3 DNA sequence: TGTGCCAGTAGCTCTAGCGGGAGGGCCTGGTACGAGCAGTACTTC.

The chain recombines TRBV11-2 with TRBJ2-1, with D possibly being TRBD2 (5 bases). This CDR3 has 14 residues. The germline V gene has CDR1 SGHAT and CDR2 FQNNGV. V dropped 1 base and J dropped 7 bases, with 11 bases sitting between them. The CDR3 protein is CASSLGPSFNEQFF. In DNA form, the CDR3 reads TGTGCCAGCAGCTTAGGTCCTAGCTTTAATGAGCAGTTCTTC.

The chain carries TRBV3-1 (or the pseudogene TRBV3-2) and TRBJ2-2, with 11 positions matching TRBD2. Germline V gene sequence: CDR1 LGHDT, CDR2 YNNKEL (reference sequence). The ends lost 0 bases at V and 6 bases at J; junction bases unmatched: 6. This CDR3 region has 17 residues. CDR3 coding DNA: TGTGCCAGCAGCCAAGAGAGGCTAGCGGGAGGCCCCGGGGAGCTGTTTTTT. This translates into CASSQERLAGGPGELFF.

The genes are TRBV29-1 and TRBJ1-1; 9 bases match TRBD1. Trimming removed 6 bases from V and 8 bases from J; junction bases left unmatched: 16. Per germline, CDR1 SQVTM and CDR2 ANQGSEA. This CDR3 is 15 amino acids long. The DNA for the CDR3 is TGCAGCGTACAAACGCGGACAGGGGCAGCGGAAGAAGCTTTCTTT. Protein: CSVQTRTGAAEEAFF.

The chain links TRBV29-1 to TRBJ2-3; 7 bases line up with TRBD1. The CDR3 extends over 15 amino acids. Germline V gene lookup returns CDR1 SQVTM and CDR2 ANQGSEA. Trimming removed 4 bases from V and 1 base from J; junction bases left unmatched: 8. This chain's CDR3 is CSVARGTDGTDTQYF. The CDR3 region has the DNA TGCAGCGTTGCCAGGGGGACAGACGGCACAGATACGCAGTATTTT.

V usage is TRBV28 and J usage is TRBJ2-7; 8 bases line up with TRBD1. CDR3 length equals 15 residues. The J segment lost 4 bases and the V segment lost 6 bases, leaving 11 bases of the junction unmatched. CDR1 MDHEN and CDR2 SYDVKM come from the germline V gene. The CDR3 loop reads CASRAPGQENYEQYF. CDR3 coding DNA: TGTGCCAGCAGAGCACCGGGACAGGAGAATTACGAGCAGTACTTC.

Only a few counts were recorded for this clone. The J gene is TRBJ2-7, the V gene TRBV7-3; 13 bases agree with TRBD2. CDR3 size: 15 residues. V trimming: 4 bases; J trimming: 6 bases; junction bases outside the gene matches: 6. Germline V gives CDR1 SGHTA, CDR2 FQGTGA. DNA for the CDR3: TGTGCCAGCAGCTCGGGGACTAGCGGGACCAGCGAGCAGTACTTC. It encodes CASSSGTSGTSEQYF.

This clone was observed once. The chain recombines TRBV7-2 with TRBJ2-7; 7 nucleotides align to TRBD2. The CDR3 length is 17 residues. Germline V lookup: CDR1 SGHTA, CDR2 FQGNSA. The trim removed 3 bases at V and 2 bases at J, leaving 13 bases unmatched. CDR3 DNA: TGTGCCAGCAGCTTCAAAGGAACTAGCGCTAATACCTACGAGCAGTACTTC. This codes for CASSFKGTSANTYEQYF.

The gene calls are TRBV15 and TRBJ2-3; 8 positions agree with TRBD2. The CDR3 sequence is 17 residues long. V lost 0 bases, J lost 6 bases, and 11 bases stayed unmatched. Germline-derived CDR1 and CDR2 are LNHNV and YYDKDF (reference sequence). CDR3 sequence: CATSRDLGSGRADTQYF. The CDR3 bases are TGTGCCACCAGCAGAGACCTCGGGAGCGGGAGAGCCGATACGCAGTATTTT.

The chain links TRBV7-9 to TRBJ1-4; D not resolved. Deletions cut 6 bases from V and 0 bases from J, with 14 bases between. The CDR3 runs 16 residues. Germline V lookup: CDR1 SEHNR, CDR2 FQNEAQ (reference sequence). This chain's CDR3 is CASRPLGDATNEKLFF. CDR3 bases: TGTGCCAGCAGACCCCTCGGGGATGCAACTAATGAAAAACTGTTTTTT.

Worth noting for this clone: At the DNA level, this CDR3 is encoded by other sequences in the same sample as well. The chain employs TRBV7-2 and TRBJ1-5; D is possibly TRBD1 (5 bases). Germline loops: CDR1 SGHTA, CDR2 FQGNSA. V lost 1 base and J lost 7, with 14 bases in between. The CDR3 runs to 15 residues. The CDR3 coding sequence is TGTGCCAGCAGCTTAGTGGCAGGGTTAGAGCAGCCCCAGCATTTT. Its protein is CASSLVAGLEQPQHF.

This chain connects TRBV18 to TRBJ2-2; D uncertain. Germline loops: CDR1 KGHSH, CDR2 LQKENI. Deletions cut 1 base from V and 1 base from J, with 4 bases between. The CDR3 is made up of 14 amino acids. The CDR3 coding sequence is TGTGCCAGCTCACCACGACAGAACACCGGGGAGCTGTTTTTT. As protein: CASSPRQNTGELFF.

The chain combines TRBV30 with TRBJ2-7; 8 positions match TRBD2. The CDR3 loop spans 14 amino acids. Trimming cost V 4 bases and J 3 bases; bases outside gene matches: 8. Germline loops: CDR1 GTSNPN, CDR2 SVGIG (reference sequence). The CDR3 region has the DNA TGTGCCTGGACAAACGGACTAGCAAGCTACGAGCAGTACTTC. It yields the protein CAWTNGLASYEQYF.

The J gene is TRBJ1-4, the V gene TRBV24-1, with 7 bases lining up with TRBD1. The ends lost 2 bases at V and 7 bases at J; junction bases unmatched: 6. Germline-derived CDR1 and CDR2 are KGHDR and SFDVKD. The CDR3 totals 15 residues. CDR3 sequence reads: CATSDSRGDGEKLFF. In DNA, the CDR3 is TGTGCCACCAGTGATTCCAGGGGGGATGGTGAAAAACTGTTTTTT.

This chain joins TRBV5-8 and TRBJ1-1; D gene uncertain. The CDR3 spans 11 residues. Germline V gene sequence: CDR1 SGHTS, CDR2 YDEGEE. Trimming removed 0 bases from V and 7 bases from J, with 4 bases in between. In DNA, the CDR3 is TGTGCCAGCAGCTTGGATTATGAAGCTTTCTTT. The encoded protein is CASSLDYEAFF.

The count of this clone is one. The rearrangement links TRBV2 to TRBJ1-5, with unresolved D. Trimming cost V 7 bases and J 5 bases, with 18 bases left between them. There are 15 residues in the CDR3. CDR1 and CDR2 from the germline V gene are SNHLY and FYNNEI. The CDR3 bases are TGTGCCAGCAACGGCGACGGGAGACCCTATCAGCCCCAGCATTTT. Translated: CASNGDGRPYQPQHF. Together with reference TRBV2 and TRBJ1-5, the CDR3 gives the full variable domain: EPEVTQTPSHQVTQMGQEVILRCVPISNHLYFYWYRQILGQKVEFLVSFYNNEISEKSEIFDDQFSVERPDGSNFTLKIRSTKLEDSAMYFCASNGDGRPYQPQHFGDGTRLSIL.

V is TRBV28 and J is TRBJ1-5, with 8 positions matching TRBD1. The V and J ends lost 6 bases and 4 bases, in that order; junction bases with no gene match: 8. The CDR3 is 15 residues long. Germline V lookup: CDR1 MDHEN, CDR2 SYDVKM. The CDR3 nucleotides are TGTGCCAGCAGAAACAGGGGGGGGACTAATCAGCCCCAGCATTTT. It yields the protein CASRNRGGTNQPQHF.

The V and J genes are TRBV5-4 and TRBJ2-1, with 11 bases identical to TRBD2. V was clipped by 0 bases and J by 2 bases; unmatched bases: 1. The CDR3 consists of 16 residues. Germline loops: CDR1 SGHNT, CDR2 YYREEE (reference sequence). The CDR3 sequence is CASSLVTSGTYNEQFF. DNA of the CDR3: TGTGCCAGCAGCTTGGTGACTAGCGGGACCTACAATGAGCAGTTCTTC.

This clone came up once. At one of its ends the junction is not consistent with the germline gene, which may arise from a read error. The gene calls are TRBV28 and TRBJ2-1, with 9 bases that match TRBD2. CDR1 is MDHEN and CDR2 is SYDVKM in the germline V gene. This CDR3 spans 15 amino acids. The DNA of the CDR3 is TGTGCCAGCCGTTTATCGGCGGGAGGGCTCGATGAGCAGTTCTTC. It yields the protein CASRLSAGGLDEQFF.

This clone occurred many times. The chain couples TRBV5-5 to TRBJ2-2, with a possible D match to TRBD1 (5 bases). Germline loops: CDR1 SGHKS, CDR2 YYEKEE (reference sequence). This CDR3 spans 16 amino acids. Trimming removed 2 bases from V and 5 bases from J, with 16 bases in between. The CDR3 sequence is CASSFAQGRYTGELFF. The CDR3 bases are TGTGCCAGCAGCTTTGCGCAGGGAAGGTATACCGGGGAGCTGTTTTTT.

This rearrangement joins TRBV11-2 to TRBJ2-7; 7 bases line up with TRBD1. The germline gives CDR1 SGHAT, CDR2 FQNNGV. After removal of 5 bases from V and 7 bases from J, the junction contained 8 bases not matched to a gene. The CDR3 runs to 13 residues. The CDR3 DNA is TGTGCCAGCAGCAGCAGACAGGGTATAGAGCAGTACTTC. Protein sequence: CASSSRQGIEQYF.

The sample holds a few counts of this clone. This chain joins TRBV10-2 and TRBJ2-1, with a possible D match to TRBD1 (5 bases). Trimming took 5 bases from V and 3 from J, leaving 8 bases between them. Per the germline V gene, CDR1 is WSHSY and CDR2 is SAAADI. This CDR3 spans 13 amino acids. The chain's CDR3 is CASSKGIYNEQFF. The CDR3 coding sequence is TGCGCCAGCAGTAAGGGGATCTACAATGAGCAGTTCTTC.

This chain links TRBV4-1 with TRBJ1-1, with TRBD1 as a possible D gene (5 bases). Trimming took 4 bases from V and 1 from J, leaving 16 bases between them. The CDR3 extends over 16 amino acids. Germline CDR1 and CDR2: MGHRA and YSYEKL. The CDR3 spells CASSLTLTGSNTEAFF. The DNA for the CDR3 is TGCGCCAGCAGCCTGACCCTCACAGGTTCGAACACTGAAGCTTTCTTT.

V and J are TRBV5-1 and TRBJ2-1; TRBD2 aligns across 12 bases. Germline V gene lookup returns CDR1 SGHRS and CDR2 YFSETQ. With 3 bases clipped from V and 2 bases from J, the junction kept 15 bases outside the gene matches. The CDR3 runs 20 residues. For the CDR3, the DNA is TGCGCCAGCAGCTATCCGACTAGCGGGAGAAAAATTGGCCCCTACAATGAGCAGTTCTTC. Protein: CASSYPTSGRKIGPYNEQFF.

The CDR3: CASEGGSYGYTF. The CDR3 coding sequence is TGTGCCAGCGAGGGAGGGTCCTATGGCTACACCTTC. The genes are TRBV6-5 and TRBJ1-2; D unresolved. The V end lost 8 bases, the J end lost 4 bases, and 11 bases lay between the germline ends. This CDR3 is built from 12 residues. CDR1 and CDR2 from the germline V gene are MNHEY and SVGAGI.

For this clone: Other DNA sequences in this sample translate to the same CDR3. The genes are TRBV7-2 and TRBJ2-7, with 8 nucleotides matching TRBD1. This CDR3 is 15 amino acids long. Losses at the gene ends were 0 bases for V and 0 bases for J; bases not matched to a gene: 1. Germline CDR1 is SGHTA and CDR2 is FQGNSA. CDR3 nucleotide sequence: TGTGCCAGCAGCTTAGCCGGGACAGGCTCCTACGAGCAGTACTTC. Its protein product is CASSLAGTGSYEQYF. Variable domain in full (rest from reference TRBV7-2 and TRBJ2-7): GAGVSQSPSNKVTEKGKDVELRCDPISGHTALYWYRQSLGQGLEFLIYFQGNSAPDKSGLPSDRFSAERTGGSVSTLTIQRTQQEDSAVYLCASSLAGTGSYEQYFGPGTRLTVT.